These 11 T cell receptor beta chains were sequenced from one sample in a study of sequential checkpoint blockade in melanoma (dated by TCRdb to the late 2010s). The method was the immunoSEQ multiplex PCR assay. TCRdb limited this immuneACCESS table to in-frame rearrangements with V and J called. A share of clones is missing; checked studies link under half to unresolved V genes, and the rest is unexplained. This sample comprises more than 10,000 clones, roughly 27% of them detected only once. The ten largest clones add up to 15% to 20% of the sample. The treatment or condition label of this sample denotes: randomized to nivolumab then ipilimumab (arm A) or the reverse (arm B). The sequencing here drew on tumor tissue (inferred from file names), taken from a patient given nivolumab and ipilimumab in sequence. The receptors were gathered from a human donor with melanoma.

The rearrangement links TRBV11-3 to TRBJ2-3, with 12 bases aligning to TRBD2. The length of the CDR3 is 18 residues. Looked up from germline, CDR1 is SGHNT and CDR2 is YENEEA. Losses at the gene ends were 5 bases for V and 2 bases for J; bases not matched to a gene: 11. As DNA, the CDR3 is TGTGCCAGCAGCCATCCTTCCGGACTAGCGGGAAACACAGATACGCAGTATTTT. As protein: CASSHPSGLAGNTDTQYF.

The CDR3 loop reads CASSLWGMNTGELFF. In DNA form, the CDR3 reads TGTGCCAGCAGTTTGTGGGGGATGAACACCGGGGAGCTGTTTTTT. The genes are TRBV28 and TRBJ2-2; D may match TRBD1 or TRBD2 (5 bases each). This CDR3 has 15 amino acids. Trimming stripped 3 bases from V and 1 base from J, with 9 bases between. CDR1 and CDR2 from the germline V gene are MDHEN and SYDVKM.

The CDR3 spells CASSQNRNQPQHF. CDR3 DNA sequence: TGCGCCAGCAGCCAAAACAGGAATCAGCCCCAGCATTTT. The rearrangement links TRBV23-1 to TRBJ1-5, with D perhaps matching TRBD1 (5 bases). TRBV23-1 is an ORF, with its function uncertain. This CDR3 spans 13 amino acids. V shed 6 bases and J shed 4 bases, with 10 bases lying between them.

The chain has TRBV6-8 and TRBJ2-5; TRBD1 agrees at 9 bases. Trimming at V came to 0 bases and at J to 2 bases, leaving 1 base not matched to a gene. This CDR3 is built from 15 residues. Germline V lookup: CDR1 MNHGY, CDR2 SAAAGT. The CDR3 DNA reads as TGTGCCAGCAGTTACTCTGACAGGGGGCAAGAGACCCAGTACTTC. Translated, it gives CASSYSDRGQETQYF.

The CDR3 nucleotides are TGCGCCAGCAGCCAAGATAACTTGGGGCAGGGCGTCTATGGCTACACCTTC. Protein product: CASSQDNLGQGVYGYTF. This chain links TRBV23-1 with TRBJ1-2; maybe TRBD1 (5 bases). TRBV23-1 is recorded as an ORF, its role being uncertain. The CDR3 length is 17 residues. Deletions cut 6 bases from V and 4 bases from J, with 24 bases between.

This clone was observed at least ten times. The CDR3 protein is CASSLGLAEQETQYF. The CDR3 DNA follows: TGTGCCAGCAGCTTAGGTTTAGCGGAACAAGAGACCCAGTACTTC. The chain joins TRBV11-3 to TRBJ2-5; possible D gene TRBD2, 6 bases. Germline V gives CDR1 SGHNT, CDR2 YENEEA. The CDR3 runs to 15 residues. V was cut by 1 base and J by 2 bases, with 11 bases left in between.

This clone occurred a few times. The J gene is TRBJ2-1, the V gene TRBV7-6; D is perhaps TRBD1 (5 bases). The CDR3 consists of 17 residues. The germline V gene has CDR1 SGHVS and CDR2 FNYEAQ. V was shortened by 2 bases and J by 8 bases, with 22 bases between the two germline ends. The CDR3 DNA sequence: TGTGCCAGCAGCTTAAACCCCGACGCAGCCAGGGTCGATGAGCAGTTCTTC. Residues: CASSLNPDAARVDEQFF. The full variable domain, its missing parts supplied by reference TRBV7-6 and TRBJ2-1, is GAGVSQSPRYKVTKRGQDVALRCDPISGHVSLYWYRQALGQGPEFLTYFNYEAQQDKSGLPNDRFSAERPEGSISTLTIQRTEQRDSAMYRCASSLNPDAARVDEQFFGPGTRLTVL.

This clone showed up many times. This chain joins TRBV4-1 and TRBJ2-7; the D is unclear. CDR1 is MGHRA and CDR2 is YSYEKL in the germline V gene. Trimming removed 2 bases at V and 2 bases at J, with 16 bases between. The CDR3 is 16 amino acids. The CDR3 nucleotides are TGCGCCAGCAGCCAACACCGAACCACCTCCCCCTACGAGCAGTACTTC. Its translation is CASSQHRTTSPYEQYF.

This clone was seen a handful of times. This chain joins TRBV6-8 and TRBJ2-3, with a tentative D call TRBD1 (6 bases). Germline CDR1 and CDR2: MNHGY and SAAAGT. V lost 10 bases and J 2 bases, leaving 10 bases between the germline ends. This CDR3 is 12 amino acids long. CDR3 bases: TGTGCCATCAGGGGAGTCACAGATACGCAGTATTTT. Protein: CAIRGVTDTQYF.

This clone was seen a few times. This sequence joins TRBV2 and TRBJ1-1; D is uncertain. Germline-derived CDR1 and CDR2 are SNHLY and FYNNEI. Trimming removed 2 bases at V and 4 bases at J, with 11 bases between. The CDR3 is 14 residues long. CDR3 protein: CASSEPQDPTEAFF. CDR3 nucleotide sequence: TGTGCCAGCAGTGAACCCCAGGACCCCACTGAAGCTTTCTTT.

This clone was detected many times. The chain has TRBV11-3 and TRBJ1-2, with D unclear. Germline V CDR1 and CDR2: SGHNT, YENEEA. The CDR3 runs 14 residues. Trimming shortened V by 2 bases and J by 6 bases, and 13 bases separated the two germline ends. CDR3 nucleotides: TGTGCCAGCAGCTTAAGCCAGAGCAACCATGGCTACACCTTC. Translation: CASSLSQSNHGYTF. Based on the CDR3 plus reference TRBV11-3 and TRBJ1-2, the full variable domain is EAGVVQSPRYKIIEKKQPVAFWCNPISGHNTLYWYLQNLGQGPELLIRYENEEAVDDSQLPKDRFSAERLKGVDSTLKIQPAELGDSAVYLCASSLSQSNHGYTFGSGTRLTVV.